This is a list of T cell receptor beta chains from one sample in a study of cytomegalovirus exposure and HLA in healthy donors. Sequencing was performed with immunoSEQ multiplex PCR; in TCRdb, only in-frame clones are kept and a portion is missing. The data hold roughly 140,000 clones, with 79% observed a single time. The material sequenced was PBMCs. The receptors derive from a man aged 50 or older in good health and CMV-seropositive. Each CDR3 is given with its conserved first and last residue. D genes are given only for firm matches. Clone size, where shown, is once, few, many, or a class for clones that have expanded.

abundance,d_gene,len,j_gene,v_gene,CDR3nt,CDR3aa
NA,TRBD1,14,TRBJ2-7,TRBV7-9,TGTGCCAGCAGCCAAGGGGGACAGCTCTACGAGCAGTACTTC,CASSQGGQLYEQYF
NA,NA,13,TRBJ2-1,TRBV29-1,TGCAGCGTTGAACAGACTGAGTACAATGAGCAGTTCTTC,CSVEQTEYNEQFF
NA,NA,13,TRBJ2-1,TRBV6-1,TGTGCCAGCAGTGGAAAGGGAGCCGGGGAGCAGTTCTTC,CASSGKGAGEQFF
NA,NA,18,TRBJ2-7,TRBV27,TGTGCCAGCAGTTTAGACAGGCCCGGGCCCGGCGTTTCCTACGAGCAGTACTTC,CASSLDRPGPGVSYEQYF
NA,TRBD2,15,TRBJ2-5,TRBV5-4,TGTGCCAGCAGCCCAGGACTAGCGGGAGTGGAGACCCAGTACTTC,CASSPGLAGVETQYF
NA,NA,15,TRBJ2-1,TRBV2,TGTGCCATCCTACTTCCCCCCTCGTCTTACAATGAGCAGTTCTTC,CAILLPPSSYNEQFF
NA,TRBD2,14,TRBJ2-7,TRBV6-6,TGTGCCAGCAGGGGGACTAGCGGGTCCTACGAGCAGTACTTC,CASRGTSGSYEQYF
once,NA,15,TRBJ2-1,TRBV21-1,TGTGCCAGCAGCGTAGACAGGGGCAGGAACAATGAGCAGTTCTTC,CASSVDRGRNNEQFF
NA,TRBD1,15,TRBJ2-3,TRBV30,TGTGCCTGGAGTCCCCGGGACAGGATGGCAGATACGCAGTATTTT,CAWSPRDRMADTQYF
NA,TRBD2,18,TRBJ2-3,TRBV19,TGTGCCAGTAGTCCCCCCGGGACTAGCGGGAGTACCACAGATACGCAGTATTTT,CASSPPGTSGSTTDTQYF
few,TRBD1,15,TRBJ1-5,TRBV29-1,TGCAGCGTTGGACAGGGGGCAAGTAACAATCAGCCCCAGCATTTT,CSVGQGASNNQPQHF
NA,TRBD1,14,TRBJ1-6,TRBV30,TGTGCCTGGTCTACAGGGGGCGATAATTCACCCCTCCACTTT,CAWSTGGDNSPLHF
NA,TRBD1,15,TRBJ2-7,TRBV6-5,TGTGCCAGCAGTTCCCCCGGGACAGGATCCTACGAGCAGTACTTC,CASSSPGTGSYEQYF
NA,NA,14,TRBJ2-5,TRBV5-1,TGCGCCAGCAGCTTCGGAGGGCCGCAAGAGACCCAGTACTTC,CASSFGGPQETQYF
NA,TRBD1,13,TRBJ2-2,TRBV18,TGTGCCAGCTCACGGGACAGAACCGGGGAGCTGTTTTTT,CASSRDRTGELFF
NA,NA,15,TRBJ2-7,TRBV28,TGTGCCAGCAGTTTACCAGCCACCTACAACTACGAGCAGTACTTC,CASSLPATYNYEQYF
few,TRBD2,16,TRBJ2-3,TRBV19,TGTGCCAGTAGACGGACTAGCGGGGGACACACAGATACGCAGTATTTT,CASRRTSGGHTDTQYF
NA,NA,12,TRBJ2-5,TRBV10-1,TGCGCCAGCATGGGGTCAGCGGGGACCCAGTACTTC,CASMGSAGTQYF
NA,TRBD1,14,TRBJ2-7,TRBV6-1,TGTGCCAGCAGCGATCCCGGACAGGGGAGTGAGCAGTACTTC,CASSDPGQGSEQYF
NA,NA,14,TRBJ1-5,TRBV2,TGTGCCAGCCAAATTGACTCGTCCAATCAGCCCCAGCATTTT,CASQIDSSNQPQHF
NA,TRBD1,13,TRBJ2-5,TRBV29-1,TGCAGCGTGCCGGGACAGGGGGCACAGGAGCAGTACTTC,CSVPGQGAQEQYF
NA,NA,15,TRBJ1-5,TRBV15,TGTGCCACCAGCCGCTTCAGGGGTGGCAATCAGCCCCAGCATTTT,CATSRFRGGNQPQHF
few,NA,15,TRBJ1-3,TRBV28,TGTGCCAGCAGTCCCCCCCCGGGAGATCAGGACACCATATATTTT,CASSPPPGDQDTIYF
NA,TRBD2,16,TRBJ2-1,TRBV7-2,TGTGCCAGCAGCTTAGTCGGGACTAGCGGGATTAATGAGCAGTTCTTC,CASSLVGTSGINEQFF
NA,TRBD1,15,TRBJ1-1,TRBV11-2,TGTGCCAGCAGCTTAGCCTTCCGGGACAGGGTGGGAGCTTTCTTT,CASSLAFRDRVGAFF
NA,TRBD2,14,TRBJ2-7,TRBV6-1,TGTGCCAGCAGTCCTAGCGGGAAGTCCTACGAGCAGTACTTC,CASSPSGKSYEQYF
once,TRBD2,15,TRBJ2-3,TRBV28,TGTGCCAGCACTCGACTAGCGGGATTTTCAGATACGCAGTATTTT,CASTRLAGFSDTQYF
NA,NA,15,TRBJ2-7,TRBV4-2,TGTGCCAGCAGCCAAGCCTGGGTCTCGGGATACGAGCAGTACTTC,CASSQAWVSGYEQYF
NA,NA,12,TRBJ2-7,TRBV30,TGTGCCTGGAGTGTTGGCAGCTACGAGCAGTACTTC,CAWSVGSYEQYF
NA,TRBD1,15,TRBJ2-7,TRBV19,TGTGCCAGTAGTATATTGGGACAGGGGGTAAGCGAGCAGTACTTC,CASSILGQGVSEQYF
NA,TRBD1,15,TRBJ2-7,TRBV28,TGTGCCAGCAGCTCCACCGGGACAGGGGTAGGGGAGCAGTACTTC,CASSSTGTGVGEQYF
once,TRBD1,17,TRBJ1-6,TRBV5-1,TGCGCCAGCAGCCATTCTTTACAGGGGCCGGTGAATTCACCCCTCCACTTT,CASSHSLQGPVNSPLHF
once,TRBD1,16,TRBJ2-6,TRBV5-1,TGCGCCAGCAGCGTTACAGGGGCGGAAGGGGCCAACGTCCTGACTTTC,CASSVTGAEGANVLTF
NA,TRBD2,14,TRBJ2-3,TRBV6-4,TGTGCCAGCAGTGAAGCGGGAGGGACAGATACGCAGTATTTT,CASSEAGGTDTQYF
NA,NA,17,TRBJ2-2,TRBV7-8,TGTGCCAGCAGCTTAGACGAGATCAGACTGAACACCGGGGAGCTGTTTTTT,CASSLDEIRLNTGELFF
NA,NA,14,TRBJ1-5,TRBV19,TGTGCCAGTAGGGAAAGACAGCGAACCCAGCCCCAGCATTTT,CASRERQRTQPQHF
NA,TRBD1,13,TRBJ2-5,TRBV29-1,TGCAGCGTTGACGGCAGGGGGCTAGAGACCCAGTACTTC,CSVDGRGLETQYF
NA,NA,14,TRBJ1-4,TRBV6-1,TGTGCCAGCAATCAGGGACTAACTAATGAAAAACTGTTTTTT,CASNQGLTNEKLFF
once,NA,18,TRBJ1-1,TRBV14,TGTGCCAGCAGCCAAGATTTTAGTGGAAGGGGAATGAACACTGAAGCTTTCTTT,CASSQDFSGRGMNTEAFF
NA,TRBD2,16,TRBJ2-1,TRBV11-2,TGTGCCAGCAGCTCAAGGACTAGCGGGAGTTCGAATGAGCAGTTCTTC,CASSSRTSGSSNEQFF
NA,NA,12,TRBJ1-3,TRBV28,TGTGCCAGCAGCCTCTCGCAGGGCACCATATATTTT,CASSLSQGTIYF
NA,TRBD1,14,TRBJ2-7,TRBV11-3,TGTGCCAGCAGCCCTGGGACAGGGGGCGGCGAGCAGTACTTC,CASSPGTGGGEQYF
once,NA,16,TRBJ2-2,TRBV15,TGTGCCACCAGCAAAGGACAAGTGATATACACCGGGGAGCTGTTTTTT,CATSKGQVIYTGELFF
NA,NA,14,TRBJ2-3,TRBV27,TGTGCCAGCAGCCTAATAGCGGAGAAGGGTACGCAGTATTTT,CASSLIAEKGTQYF
NA,NA,15,TRBJ1-1,TRBV7-9,TGTTCCAGCAGCTTAGTACCCCGGCTTCAGGGGCGAGCTTTCTTT,CSSSLVPRLQGRAFF
NA,TRBD1,15,TRBJ2-1,TRBV7-9,TGTGCCAGCAGCTTAAAAGGGGGCCCCTACAATGAGCAGTTCTTC,CASSLKGGPYNEQFF
NA,TRBD1,14,TRBJ2-7,TRBV5-6,TGTGCCAGCAGCTTGCTAGACAGGGCCTACGAGCAGTACTTC,CASSLLDRAYEQYF
NA,TRBD2,17,TRBJ2-5,TRBV11-2,TGTGCCAGCAGCTTAGTCTTTAGCGGGATTCATACGGAGACCCAGTACTTC,CASSLVFSGIHTETQYF
NA,NA,13,TRBJ1-1,TRBV30,TGTGCCTGGAGTGCCTCTTTGAGCACTGAAGCTTTCTTT,CAWSASLSTEAFF
NA,NA,12,TRBJ2-1,TRBV6-1,TGTGCCAGCAGTCTGGGGGGCAATGAGCAGTTCTTC,CASSLGGNEQFF
NA,NA,18,TRBJ1-5,TRBV28,TGTGCCAGCGGTTGGGCGTCGGAGGCCTTTTATAGCAATCAGCCCCAGCATTTT,CASGWASEAFYSNQPQHF
NA,NA,16,TRBJ2-1,TRBV7-9,TGTGCCAGCAGCTTAGCGCTTGCGGGCGCGCACAATGAGCAGTTCTTC,CASSLALAGAHNEQFF
NA,NA,14,TRBJ2-3,TRBV2,TGTGCCACAATCCCAGGGGCAAGCACAGATACGCAGTATTTT,CATIPGASTDTQYF
NA,TRBD2,15,TRBJ2-7,TRBV7-9,TGTTCCAGCACCGTAGCGGGAGGGCCCTCGTACGAGCAGTACTTC,CSSTVAGGPSYEQYF
NA,TRBD1,18,TRBJ2-3,TRBV28,TGTGCCAGCAGTCTCCCCCGTCGGACAGGACTCCGCACAGATACGCAGTATTTT,CASSLPRRTGLRTDTQYF
NA,TRBD1,17,TRBJ1-4,TRBV9,TGTGCCAGCAGCGTAGTTAGACAGGGGGGTTTTAATGAAAAACTGTTTTTT,CASSVVRQGGFNEKLFF
few,TRBD1,13,TRBJ1-1,TRBV6-4,TGTGCCAGCAGCAGGGGGTTTGGCACTGAAGCTTTCTTT,CASSRGFGTEAFF
NA,NA,14,TRBJ2-2,TRBV6-6,TGTGCCAGCAGACCATTCGGGGACACCGGGGAGCTGTTTTTT,CASRPFGDTGELFF
few,NA,15,TRBJ2-3,TRBV6-5,TGTGCCAGCAGTTACTCGCCTGGGGGCTTCGATACGCAGTATTTT,CASSYSPGGFDTQYF